These 20 T cell receptor beta chains were all obtained from the same sample, sequenced in a study of CD8 T cells in Susac syndrome. The RNA, about 0.5 to 1 ug, was put through reverse transcription using random hexamers. TCRdb reanalysed the immunoSEQ multiplex PCR reads using MiXCR and keeps one entry per CDR3 protein. The sample contains about 300,000 distinct CDR3 sequences, about 89% of which appear only once. Specimen: CD8+ T cells from PBMCs. The receptor source for this set is a human donor with multiple sclerosis.

The CDR3 nucleotides are TGCGCCAGCAGCCTTATGAGGGGCTTATCTCACGAGCAGTACTTC. Protein: CASSLMRGLSHEQYF. This rearrangement joins TRBV4-3 to TRBJ2-7; either TRBD1 or TRBD2 may supply D (5 bases each). Looked up from germline, CDR1 is LGHNA and CDR2 is YSLEER. This CDR3 has 15 residues. With 4 bases removed from V and 5 bases from J, the gap between germline ends came to 18 bases.

The chain joins TRBV20-1 to TRBJ2-1; D is possibly TRBD2 (6 bases). V lost 0 bases and J 4 bases, leaving 13 bases between the germline ends. This CDR3 contains 15 residues. Germline V gene sequence: CDR1 DFQATT, CDR2 SNEGSKA (reference sequence). The CDR3 DNA reads as TGCAGTGCTAGAGATCGCGGCGGGGCTTACAATGAGCAGTTCTTC. It codes for CSARDRGGAYNEQFF.

Only one count was recorded for this clonotype. The V call is TRBV18, the J call TRBJ1-4; tentative D call: TRBD1 (5 bases). The CDR3 extends over 12 amino acids. V lost 1 base to trimming and J lost 11 bases, with 8 bases between them. CDR1 and CDR2 (germline): KGHSH, LQKENI. The CDR3, as DNA: TGTGCCAGCTCACCACAGGGGAATAAACTGTTTTTT. Protein: CASSPQGNKLFF.

The V and J genes are TRBV27 and TRBJ2-1; the D gene could be TRBD1 or TRBD2 (5 bases each). This CDR3 spans 15 amino acids. With 6 bases removed from V and 0 bases from J, the gap between germline ends came to 12 bases. Germline CDR1 MNHEY, CDR2 SMNVEV (reference sequence). CDR3 amino acids: CASRRSGSSYNEQFF. Written as DNA, the CDR3 is TGTGCCAGCAGGAGATCAGGGAGCTCCTACAATGAGCAGTTCTTC.

The chain uses TRBV21-1 and TRBJ1-1; TRBD1 is the table's D call, not checked against the DNA. TRBV21-1 is classified as a pseudogene. This CDR3 region has 12 residues. As DNA, the CDR3 is TGTGCCAGCGGGTCTTGGGGGCGGGAAGCTTTCTTT. Its translation is CASGSWGREAFF.

The CDR3 loop reads CASSLADGANVLTF. CDR3 in DNA: TGTGCCAGCAGCTTGGCGGATGGGGCCAACGTCCTGACTTTC. This chain joins TRBV5-4 and TRBJ2-6, with D unclear. The V end lost 0 bases, the J end lost 3 bases, and 4 bases lay between the germline ends. CDR3 length: 14 residues. The germline V gene has CDR1 SGHNT and CDR2 YYREEE (reference sequence).

This chain's CDR3 is CASSFRLAGSGAGGNEQFF. The CDR3, as DNA: TGTGCCAGCAGCTTTCGACTAGCGGGGTCAGGGGCCGGAGGAAATGAGCAGTTCTTC. The chain employs TRBV11-2 and TRBJ2-1; 11 bases are a match to TRBD2. V shed 3 bases, J shed 7 bases, and the junction held 17 bases outside the gene matches. CDR3 length: 19 amino acids. CDR1 is SGHAT and CDR2 is FQNNGV in the germline V gene.

This clonotype was picked up a small number of times. The chain is built from TRBV6-5 and TRBJ1-2; 10 positions match TRBD1. V trimming: 2 bases; J trimming: 4 bases; junction bases outside the gene matches: 4. CDR1 is MNHEY and CDR2 is SVGAGI in the germline V gene. CDR3 size: 15 residues. The CDR3, as DNA: TGTGCCAGCAGTTACGGACAGGGGGTCATCTATGGCTACACCTTC. This codes for CASSYGQGVIYGYTF.

The V gene is TRBV30, the J gene TRBJ2-7, with TRBD1 identical over 9 bases. The germline gives CDR1 GTSNPN, CDR2 SVGIG (reference sequence). J lost 2 bases, V lost 3 bases, and 5 bases had no gene match. The CDR3 extends over 14 amino acids. CDR3 sequence (DNA): TGTGCCTGGAGCAGAGGACAGGGGCCCTACGAGCAGTACTTC. Translated, it gives CAWSRGQGPYEQYF.

The genes are TRBV13 and TRBJ2-2; D unclear. The V end lost 5 bases, the J end lost 8 bases, and 9 bases lay between the germline ends. CDR3 size: 12 residues. CDR1 is PRHDT, CDR2 FYEKMQ, per germline (reference sequence). The chain's CDR3 is CASSRELGELFF. The CDR3, as DNA: TGTGCCAGCAGCAGAGAGTTGGGGGAGCTGTTTTTT.

The chain joins TRBV30 to TRBJ2-7; tentatively, D is TRBD1 (5 bases). Trimming pared 8 bases from V and 3 bases from J, leaving 14 bases between. The CDR3 length is 12 residues. Germline V gene sequence: CDR1 GTSNPN, CDR2 SVGIG (reference sequence). In DNA, the CDR3 is TGTGCCGGGGTGGGGCAAGACTACGAGCAGTACTTC. This translates into CAGVGQDYEQYF.

This clonotype was recorded once. The chain joins TRBV24-1 to TRBJ2-7, with a weak D call TRBD1 (6 bases). This CDR3 has 13 amino acids. Germline V gene data show CDR1 as KGHDR and CDR2 as SFDVKD. Trimming took 7 bases from V and 3 from J, leaving 12 bases between them. For the CDR3, the DNA is TGTGCCACCAGCCCTGAAGGGGGCTACGAGCAGTACTTC. Its protein is CATSPEGGYEQYF.

The chain carries TRBV7-8 and TRBJ2-1; weak D call: TRBD1 (5 bases). CDR1 SGHVS and CDR2 FQNEAQ come from the germline V gene. V dropped 1 base and J dropped 10 bases, with 11 bases sitting between them. This CDR3 contains 13 residues. CDR3 bases: TGTGCCAGCAGCTTAGTTGTAGCAGGGGAGCAGTTCTTC. This sequence encodes CASSLVVAGEQFF. Variable domain in full (rest from reference TRBV7-8 and TRBJ2-1): GAGVSQSPRYKVAKRGQDVALRCDPISGHVSLFWYQQALGQGPEFLTYFQNEAQLDKSGLPSDRFFAERPEGSVSTLKIQRTQQEDSAVYLCASSLVVAGEQFFGPGTRLTVL.

The chain recombines TRBV25-1 with TRBJ1-1; TRBD1 is a possible D gene (6 bases). The CDR3 length is 13 residues. Germline values: CDR1 MGHDK, CDR2 SYGVNS. V shed 9 bases and J shed 7 bases, with 18 bases lying between them. The CDR3 protein is CASHPPGQLEAFF. CDR3 DNA sequence: TGTGCCAGTCATCCCCCGGGACAACTTGAAGCTTTCTTT.

V usage is TRBV15 and J usage is TRBJ2-5; no firm D call. The V and J ends lost 0 bases and 4 bases respectively, with 9 bases between them. CDR1 and CDR2 from the germline V gene are LNHNV and YYDKDF (reference sequence). The CDR3 has 14 amino acids. CDR3 sequence: CATSREPVGETQYF. The CDR3 DNA is TGTGCCACCAGCAGAGAGCCAGTCGGAGAGACCCAGTACTTC.

The chain uses TRBV20-1 and TRBJ1-2; 11 positions match TRBD1. Per germline, CDR1 DFQATT and CDR2 SNEGSKA (reference sequence). This CDR3 has 16 residues. V trimming: 3 bases; J trimming: 4 bases; junction bases outside the gene matches: 10. The CDR3 nucleotides are TGCAGTGCTAGGGACAGGGGGCGAATCTTAGGCTATGGCTACACCTTC. Encoded protein: CSARDRGRILGYGYTF.

The chain is built from TRBV28 and TRBJ2-7, with TRBD2 identical over 11 bases. Trimming took 4 bases from V and 3 from J; bases not matched to a gene: 17. The CDR3 has 19 amino acids. Germline-derived CDR1 and CDR2 are MDHEN and SYDVKM. The CDR3 region is CASSSPPIGLAGYNYEQYF. The DNA of the CDR3 is TGTGCCAGCAGTTCCCCCCCCATCGGACTAGCGGGTTACAACTACGAGCAGTACTTC.

The chain's CDR3 is CATQSLGQDMNTEAFF. CDR3 coding DNA: TGTGCCACCCAGTCCCTGGGACAGGATATGAACACTGAAGCTTTCTTT. This chain uses TRBV7-9 with TRBJ1-1; 8 nucleotides agree with TRBD1. The CDR3 has 16 residues. J lost 0 bases, V lost 10 bases, and 13 bases had no gene match. Germline V gives CDR1 SEHNR, CDR2 FQNEAQ (reference sequence). The variable domain in full, completed from reference TRBV7-9 and TRBJ1-1, reads DTGVSQNPRHKITKRGQNVTFRCDPISEHNRLYWYRQTLGQGPEFLTYFQNEAQLEKSRLLSDRFSAERPKGSFSTLEIQRTEQGDSAMYLCATQSLGQDMNTEAFFGQGTRLTVV.

The chain recombines TRBV15 with TRBJ2-2; the match to TRBD2 covers 7 bases. The length of the CDR3 is 15 residues. V was clipped by 5 bases and J by 6 bases; unmatched bases: 9. Germline assignment: CDR1 LNHNV and CDR2 YYDKDF (reference sequence). The CDR3 coding sequence is TGTGCCACCAGCTTCACAGCGGGAAGGTCCGGGGAGCTGTTTTTT. Amino acids: CATSFTAGRSGELFF.

V and J are TRBV7-9 and TRBJ1-2; possible D gene TRBD1, 5 bases. Germline CDR1 reads SEHNR; CDR2 reads FQNEAQ (reference sequence). The CDR3 has 13 residues. The germline V and J ends were trimmed by 7 bases and 6 bases, with 15 bases remaining between them. The CDR3 is CASTTWGGDGYTF. Here the CDR3 DNA reads TGTGCCAGCACCACGTGGGGGGGGGATGGCTACACCTTC.